This T cell receptor (beta chain) appears in the sequencing data of a study of breast tumors, draining lymph nodes, adjacent tissues. Overall study results and limits: Compared with lymph nodes, tumors were less diverse; compared with nontumor tissue, more. Data fit most tumor T cells coming from lymph node, expanding in tumor. That most tumor T cells come from lymph nodes remained unproven.

Breast cancer patients provided tissue from their axillary draining lymph nodes. CDR3 length: 11 residues. Per germline, CDR1 GTSNPN and CDR2 SVGIG (reference sequence). V lost 4 bases and J 2 bases, leaving 5 bases between the germline ends. MiXCR, run by TCRdb on the multiplex PCR reads, gives a single entry per CDR3 protein. The data show about 130,000 distinct CDR3 sequences, about a fifth seen once. This clonotype was seen at least ten times. Its antigen remains unknown. What was sequenced was axillary lymph node tissue. This TCR was sampled from a female donor with breast cancer. Some clones in this sample may be carry-over from other donors' samples. This chain joins TRBV30 and TRBJ2-5; the D is unclear. The CDR3: CAWMGQETQYF. The CDR3 DNA sequence: TGTGCCTGGATGGGGCAAGAGACCCAGTACTTC.